These 17 T cell receptor beta chains share one sample of origin, sequenced in a study of cytomegalovirus exposure and HLA in healthy donors. The PCR used 60 Vbeta and 13 Jbeta primers. The repertoire was sequenced with immunoSEQ multiplex PCR; TCRdb's copy has only in-frame clones and lacks some. The profile shows about 160,000 clones, roughly 80% of them singletons. Input material: PBMCs. These receptor sequences come from a male donor in good health and CMV-seropositive.

The chain combines TRBV5-4 with TRBJ1-2; the match to TRBD1 covers 8 bases. Germline V CDR1 and CDR2: SGHNT, YYREEE (reference sequence). The CDR3 totals 16 residues. The J segment lost 0 bases and the V segment lost 3 bases, leaving 7 bases of the junction unmatched. CDR3 residues: CASSYHRGKANYGYTF. Written as DNA, the CDR3 is TGTGCCAGCAGCTATCACAGGGGGAAAGCTAACTATGGCTACACCTTC.

The chain uses TRBV6-1 and TRBJ1-5, with D tentatively TRBD1 (5 bases). CDR3 length equals 13 residues. Germline CDR1 and CDR2: MNHNS and SASEGT. The V end lost 4 bases, the J end lost 2 bases, and 6 bases lay between the germline ends. The CDR3 sequence is CASSVGGNQPQHF. CDR3 bases: TGTGCCAGCAGTGTAGGGGGCAATCAGCCCCAGCATTTT.

The V gene is TRBV15, the J gene TRBJ1-4, with D perhaps TRBD1 (6 bases). The CDR3 runs 16 residues. V lost 0 bases, J lost 8 bases, and 16 bases lay in between. Germline CDR1 LNHNV, CDR2 YYDKDF (reference sequence). The CDR3 DNA sequence: TGTGCCACCAGCAGAGATATTGTTAGGGGGTGGGAAAAACTGTTTTTT. As protein: CATSRDIVRGWEKLFF.

This chain joins TRBV25-1 and TRBJ2-7, with 7 positions matching TRBD1. The CDR3 is 13 amino acids. The J segment lost 7 bases and the V segment lost 4 bases, leaving 7 bases of the junction unmatched. Looked up from germline, CDR1 is MGHDK and CDR2 is SYGVNS. This CDR3 is CASSAKYRGEQYF. The CDR3 DNA is TGTGCCAGCAGTGCGAAATACAGGGGAGAGCAGTACTTC.

The chain uses TRBV23-1 and TRBJ1-1, with D unresolved. TRBV23-1 counts as an open reading frame of uncertain function. V was cut by 0 bases and J by 2 bases, with 7 bases left in between. This CDR3 is 14 amino acids long. In DNA form, the CDR3 reads TGCGCCAGCAGTCAATCTCACAGCAACACTGAAGCTTTCTTT. Protein product: CASSQSHSNTEAFF.

V and J are TRBV30 and TRBJ1-2, with 10 bases identical to TRBD1. V shed 7 bases, J shed 8 bases, and the junction held 19 bases outside the gene matches. Germline V gene data show CDR1 as GTSNPN and CDR2 as SVGIG (reference sequence). This CDR3 comprises 16 residues. The CDR3 spells CASTGGREEGTGGYTF. CDR3 in DNA: TGTGCCTCGACAGGGGGCCGAGAAGAGGGGACTGGGGGCTACACCTTC. Combining the CDR3 with reference TRBV30 and TRBJ1-2 gives the whole variable domain SQTIHQWPATLVQPVGSPLSLECTVEGTSNPNLYWYRQAAGRGLQLLFYSVGIGQISSEVPQNLSASRPQDRQFILSSKKLLLSDSGFYLCASTGGREEGTGGYTFGSGTRLTVV.

This chain joins TRBV7-9 and TRBJ2-1, with TRBD2 matching over 9 bases. The junction had 3 bases not matched to a gene; V was cut back by 3 bases and J by 3 bases. CDR1 is SEHNR, CDR2 FQNEAQ, per germline (reference sequence). CDR3 length equals 15 residues. The chain's CDR3 is CASSLERGVYNEQFF. The CDR3, as DNA: TGTGCCAGCAGCTTGGAGCGGGGGGTCTACAATGAGCAGTTCTTC.

The chain links TRBV28 to TRBJ2-7; 7 bases align to TRBD2. The CDR3 runs to 15 residues. V shed 2 bases, J shed 5 bases, and the junction held 9 bases outside the gene matches. The germline CDR1 and CDR2 sequences are MDHEN and SYDVKM. CDR3 protein: CASSLGGSKSHEQYF. The CDR3 DNA reads as TGTGCCAGCAGTTTAGGCGGGAGCAAGAGTCACGAGCAGTACTTC.

This clone was counted once. V is TRBV6-8 and J is TRBJ2-4; D is ambiguous. V shed 6 bases and J shed 0 bases, with 15 bases lying between them. Germline-derived CDR1 and CDR2 are MNHGY and SAAAGT. The CDR3 spans 16 residues. The CDR3 DNA is TGTGCCAGCAGGACACCTGGCCCTACAGCCAAAAACATTCAGTACTTC. Encoded protein: CASRTPGPTAKNIQYF.

The rearrangement links TRBV5-4 to TRBJ2-7; D remains unclear. Germline CDR1 is SGHNT and CDR2 is YYREEE (reference sequence). CDR3 length: 13 residues. Trimming cost V 1 base and J 5 bases, with 10 bases left between them. The CDR3 here is CASSLPSSHEQYF. The CDR3 region has the DNA TGTGCCAGCAGCTTGCCTAGTTCCCACGAGCAGTACTTC.

The chain is built from TRBV4-3 and TRBJ2-1; D might be TRBD2 (7 bases). Germline loops: CDR1 LGHNA, CDR2 YSLEER. Trimming stripped 0 bases from V and 7 bases from J, with 19 bases between. This CDR3 region has 17 residues. The CDR3 DNA follows: TGCGCCAGCAGCCAAGAACGAGGGGGAGGGCTGTTGAATGAGCAGTTCTTC. Its protein is CASSQERGGGLLNEQFF.

This clone was observed a single time. This chain uses TRBV6-5 with TRBJ2-7, with D perhaps TRBD1 (5 bases). V gave up 4 bases and J gave up 5 bases, with 12 bases separating them. The CDR3 loop spans 13 amino acids. CDR1 is MNHEY, CDR2 SVGAGI, per germline. CDR3 DNA: TGTGCCAGCAGTTCCCAAGACAGCCACGAGCAGTACTTC. This codes for CASSSQDSHEQYF.

The chain couples TRBV27 to TRBJ2-7; 10 nucleotides agree with TRBD2. This CDR3 comprises 18 residues. After removal of 5 bases from V and 4 bases from J, the junction contained 17 bases not matched to a gene. Germline CDR1 MNHEY, CDR2 SMNVEV (reference sequence). The CDR3 coding sequence is TGTGCCAGCAGTGTAATAGCGGGAGGAAGGTCCCGAATTTACGAGCAGTACTTC. Translation: CASSVIAGGRSRIYEQYF.

This clone was seen a few times. The chain employs TRBV6-5 and TRBJ2-2; D ambiguous. The CDR3 length is 13 residues. Germline values: CDR1 MNHEY, CDR2 SVGAGI. Trimming pared 5 bases from V and 3 bases from J, leaving 7 bases between. In nucleotides, the CDR3 is TGTGCCAGCAGTCACATGGACACCGGGGAGCTGTTTTTT. This translates into CASSHMDTGELFF.

Comments on this clone: The sample contains more than one DNA sequence encoding this CDR3. The chain carries TRBV9 and TRBJ2-7; 9 nucleotides line up with TRBD1. Trimming at V came to 7 bases and at J to 2 bases, leaving 4 bases not matched to a gene. This CDR3 has 13 amino acids. The germline gives CDR1 SGDLS, CDR2 YYNGEE. This CDR3 reads CASGGTGTYEQYF. Written as DNA, the CDR3 is TGTGCCAGCGGAGGGACAGGGACCTACGAGCAGTACTTC.

The chain couples TRBV28 to TRBJ2-7; D is perhaps TRBD1 (7 bases). Germline-derived CDR1 and CDR2 are MDHEN and SYDVKM. Deletions cut 6 bases from V and 7 bases from J, with 22 bases between. The CDR3 spans 15 residues. The CDR3 protein is CASRAGGGGTGEQYF. CDR3 coding DNA: TGTGCCAGCAGGGCCGGAGGGGGCGGGACTGGGGAGCAGTACTTC.

The gene calls are TRBV6-5 and TRBJ1-1, with 7 nucleotides matching TRBD1. CDR1 and CDR2 from the germline V gene are MNHEY and SVGAGI. J gave up 5 bases and V 5 bases, and 8 bases lay outside the gene matches. The CDR3 is 14 residues long. The CDR3 spells CASSNDRVGTEAFF. In DNA, the CDR3 is TGTGCCAGCAGTAACGACAGGGTCGGAACTGAAGCTTTCTTT.